The 12 T cell receptor beta chains given below trace back to one sample, sequenced in a study of cytomegalovirus exposure and HLA in healthy donors. The primer mix had 60 Vbeta and 13 Jbeta primers. Clones were read by immunoSEQ multiplex PCR, and TCRdb kept only the in-frame ones, dropping some. The repertoire holds 150,000 to 200,000 clones, with 84% as singletons. Sequencing was carried out using PBMCs. The receptors here all came from a boy between 2 and 10 years old in good health and CMV-seronegative.

This clone was seen once. V is TRBV6-6 and J is TRBJ2-7, with D perhaps matching TRBD1 (6 bases). Germline CDR1 MNHNY, CDR2 SVGAGI (reference sequence). The CDR3 runs to 14 residues. V shed 2 bases and J shed 3 bases, with 11 bases lying between them. The CDR3 DNA is TGTGCCAGCAGTTACGTACAGGGCCTCTACGAGCAGTACTTC. Translation: CASSYVQGLYEQYF.

The chain has TRBV5-6 and TRBJ2-1, with 8 positions matching TRBD1. The germline gives CDR1 SGHDT, CDR2 YYEEEE. The CDR3 spans 14 residues. J gave up 5 bases and V 4 bases, and 5 bases lay outside the gene matches. The CDR3 is CASSGQGRDNEQFF. The CDR3 DNA sequence: TGTGCCAGCAGCGGACAGGGCCGGGACAATGAGCAGTTCTTC.

V and J are TRBV7-9 and TRBJ2-5; TRBD2 matches at 7 bases. With V trimmed by 5 bases and J by 4 bases, 16 bases remained unmatched. Germline values: CDR1 SEHNR, CDR2 FQNEAQ (reference sequence). The CDR3 totals 17 residues. As DNA, the CDR3 is TGTGCCAGCAGCCCGTGGGGCGGGAGTCTCGAAGGAGAGACCCAGTACTTC. Its protein product is CASSPWGGSLEGETQYF.

V and J are TRBV19 and TRBJ2-1, with TRBD2 identical over 15 bases. CDR3 length: 18 amino acids. The germline CDR1 and CDR2 sequences are LNHDA and SQIVND (reference sequence). V lost 4 bases, J lost 2 bases, and 6 bases stayed unmatched. The CDR3: CASSRTSGRVVTYNEQFF. The CDR3 DNA reads as TGTGCCAGTAGTAGGACTAGCGGGAGGGTAGTGACCTACAATGAGCAGTTCTTC.

The chain uses TRBV6-1 and TRBJ2-1; 8 nucleotides match TRBD2. Looked up from germline, CDR1 is MNHNS and CDR2 is SASEGT. CDR3 length: 14 residues. The J segment lost 4 bases and the V segment lost 11 bases, leaving 10 bases of the junction unmatched. As DNA, the CDR3 is TGTGCCGGCGCTAGTGCGGGAGGTTACAATGAGCAGTTCTTC. It is translated as CAGASAGGYNEQFF.

This clone was found a few times. The rearrangement uses TRBV6-6 and TRBJ1-5, with TRBD1 matching over 7 bases. The CDR3 extends over 16 amino acids. Germline assignment: CDR1 MNHNY and CDR2 SVGAGI (reference sequence). Germline trimming cut 6 bases from V and 0 bases from J; bases unmatched to any gene: 8. The CDR3 sequence is CASRRSGQVSNQPQHF. Here the CDR3 DNA reads TGTGCCAGCAGGCGGTCCGGACAGGTTAGCAATCAGCCCCAGCATTTT.

V gene TRBV30 combines with J gene TRBJ2-3; no definite D call. The CDR3 is 12 residues long. Trimming cost V 0 bases and J 4 bases, with 5 bases left between them. Germline V gene data show CDR1 as GTSNPN and CDR2 as SVGIG (reference sequence). The CDR3 loop is CAWSVPSDTQYF. CDR3 sequence (DNA): TGTGCCTGGAGTGTTCCGTCAGATACGCAGTATTTT.

The chain couples TRBV2 to TRBJ2-3; TRBD2 agrees at 11 bases. The junction had 4 bases not matched to a gene; V was cut back by 6 bases and J by 2 bases. The CDR3 is 15 amino acids. Germline-derived CDR1 and CDR2 are SNHLY and FYNNEI. CDR3 sequence: CASSGGLAVTDTQYF. CDR3 coding DNA: TGTGCCAGCAGCGGGGGACTAGCGGTCACAGATACGCAGTATTTT.

The chain has TRBV27 and TRBJ2-1; 9 bases match TRBD2. Germline V CDR1 and CDR2: MNHEY, SMNVEV (reference sequence). This CDR3 spans 15 amino acids. V shed 3 bases and J 4 bases; nucleotides not matched to a gene: 4. The CDR3 is CASSFGGRGYNEQFF. The CDR3 DNA is TGTGCCAGCAGTTTTGGCGGGAGGGGTTACAATGAGCAGTTCTTC.

The V and J genes are TRBV9 and TRBJ2-7; TRBD2 is a possible D gene (6 bases). CDR1 and CDR2 (germline): SGDLS, YYNGEE. This CDR3 region has 16 residues. Trimming removed 4 bases from V and 0 bases from J, with 17 bases in between. The chain's CDR3 is CASSPLGGTHSYEQYF. For the CDR3, the DNA is TGTGCCAGCAGCCCCCTGGGCGGGACGCACTCCTACGAGCAGTACTTC.

V is TRBV7-2 and J is TRBJ2-5; D perhaps matches TRBD2 (5 bases). The end of the DNA is better explained by TRBJ2-7, so the J call may be wrong. This CDR3 region has 15 residues. CDR1 and CDR2 (germline): SGHTA, FQGNSA. CDR3 DNA: TGTGCCAGCAGCTTAGTTGAGGGTTCCACCTACGAGCAGTACTTC. Translation gives CASSLVEGSTYEQYF.

The CDR3 region has the DNA TGCGCCAGCAGCTTGGACACAGGGTTCAAAGGGACCCAGTACTTC. It translates to CASSLDTGFKGTQYF. The chain combines TRBV5-1 with TRBJ2-5, with D perhaps matching TRBD1 (6 bases). CDR1 is SGHRS, CDR2 YFSETQ, per germline. V was pared by 0 bases and J by 7 bases, with 16 bases between. This CDR3 is built from 15 residues. Drawing the rest from reference TRBV5-1 and TRBJ2-5, the complete variable domain is KAGVTQTPRYLIKTRGQQVTLSCSPISGHRSVSWYQQTPGQGLQFLFEYFSETQRNKGNFPGRFSGRQFSNSRSEMNVSTLELGDSALYLCASSLDTGFKGTQYFGPGTRLLVL.